Below, 10 T cell receptor beta chains from the same sample are listed, as sequenced in a study of blood T cell repertoires in COVID-19. Produced via immunoSEQ multiplex PCR; TCRdb's table is partial and in-frame only. The sample holds some 450,000 clones, around 88% seen once. The specimen sequenced was peripheral blood. These receptors all come from a woman aged 50 to 65 with COVID-19, enrolled during active disease.

Remarks on this clone: Germline is not matched at one junction end, which may reflect a read error. The DNA of the CDR3 is TGCTTTCTTAGACAGGGGGCTAGGGGCTACACCTTC. Amino acids: CFLRQGARGYTF. The V and J genes are TRBV19 and TRBJ1-2, with 10 bases fitting TRBD1. The CDR3 has 12 residues. Germline V gene sequence: CDR1 LNHDA, CDR2 SQIVND (reference sequence).

The CDR3 reads CASSFGGNTDTQYF. Here the CDR3 DNA reads TGTGCCAGCAGCTTCGGGGGGAACACAGATACGCAGTATTTT. The chain is built from TRBV7-9 and TRBJ2-3, with 7 bases matching TRBD2. Germline V gene lookup returns CDR1 SEHNR and CDR2 FQNEAQ (reference sequence). The V and J ends lost 3 bases and 2 bases, in that order; junction bases with no gene match: 2. The CDR3 consists of 14 residues.

This sequence joins TRBV12-3 or TRBV12-4 and TRBJ1-1; weak D call: TRBD1 (5 bases). The CDR3 loop spans 13 amino acids. V lost 5 bases and J 6 bases, leaving 13 bases between the germline ends. This CDR3 is CASSRSGLSEAFF. The CDR3 region has the DNA TGTGCCAGCAGTCGATCAGGGTTATCTGAAGCTTTCTTT.

This chain joins TRBV28 and TRBJ1-6, with D hard to call. The CDR3 consists of 14 residues. The germline V gene encodes CDR1 MDHEN and CDR2 SYDVKM. Between the trimmed V and J ends, which lost 2 bases and 4 bases, there was a span of 6 bases. The CDR3 loop reads CASSLEQYNSPLHF. CDR3 DNA: TGTGCCAGCAGTTTAGAACAATATAATTCACCCCTCCACTTT.

The rearrangement uses TRBV3-1 (or the pseudogene TRBV3-2) and TRBJ1-6; D remains ambiguous. This CDR3 spans 14 amino acids. V was cut by 3 bases and J by 7 bases, with 10 bases left in between. Looked up from germline, CDR1 is LGHDT and CDR2 is YNNKEL (reference sequence). The CDR3 region is CASSHDTLNSPLHF. The DNA for the CDR3 is TGTGCCAGCAGCCACGACACTCTCAATTCACCCCTCCACTTT.

The chain recombines TRBV7-2 with TRBJ1-5, with a possible D match to TRBD1 (5 bases). The CDR3 is 15 residues long. The V end lost 1 base, the J end lost 7 bases, and 14 bases lay between the germline ends. Germline assignment: CDR1 SGHTA and CDR2 FQGNSA. CDR3 sequence: CASSLEPAGRQPQHF. The CDR3, as DNA: TGTGCCAGCAGCTTAGAACCAGCAGGGCGGCAGCCCCAGCATTTT.

V usage is TRBV30 and J usage is TRBJ2-5, with D maybe TRBD2 (5 bases). V lost 3 bases to trimming and J lost 4 bases, with 9 bases between them. The CDR3 contains 12 residues. The V gene's germline CDR1 is GTSNPN and CDR2 SVGIG (reference sequence). In DNA form, the CDR3 reads TGTGCCTGGAGCGAGGGTGCAGAGACCCAGTACTTC. Its translation: CAWSEGAETQYF.

This chain joins TRBV7-6 and TRBJ1-6; 7 bases agree with TRBD1. V shed 4 bases and J 1 base; nucleotides not matched to a gene: 10. CDR1 SGHVS and CDR2 FNYEAQ come from the germline V gene. The CDR3 spans 18 residues. The CDR3 sequence is CASSYYRGLRSYNSPLHF. The CDR3, as DNA: TGTGCCAGCAGCTACTACAGGGGCCTTAGATCCTATAATTCACCCCTCCACTTT.

This rearrangement joins TRBV12-3 or TRBV12-4 to TRBJ2-4, with D possibly matching TRBD2 (6 bases). V was shortened by 3 bases and J by 8 bases, with 11 bases between the two germline ends. This CDR3 contains 13 residues. The CDR3 sequence: CASSLGLLDIQYF. The DNA for the CDR3 is TGTGCCAGCAGTTTGGGACTCCTGGACATTCAGTACTTC.

The chain couples TRBV5-5 to TRBJ1-3; D is unresolved. CDR1 and CDR2 from the germline V gene are SGHKS and YYEKEE (reference sequence). The ends were cut back, 1 base at V and 4 bases at J, with 12 bases in the middle. The CDR3 totals 15 residues. CDR3 nucleotides: TGTGCCAGCAGCTTGTCCCAGGTCTCAGGAAACACCATATATTTT. Protein: CASSLSQVSGNTIYF.